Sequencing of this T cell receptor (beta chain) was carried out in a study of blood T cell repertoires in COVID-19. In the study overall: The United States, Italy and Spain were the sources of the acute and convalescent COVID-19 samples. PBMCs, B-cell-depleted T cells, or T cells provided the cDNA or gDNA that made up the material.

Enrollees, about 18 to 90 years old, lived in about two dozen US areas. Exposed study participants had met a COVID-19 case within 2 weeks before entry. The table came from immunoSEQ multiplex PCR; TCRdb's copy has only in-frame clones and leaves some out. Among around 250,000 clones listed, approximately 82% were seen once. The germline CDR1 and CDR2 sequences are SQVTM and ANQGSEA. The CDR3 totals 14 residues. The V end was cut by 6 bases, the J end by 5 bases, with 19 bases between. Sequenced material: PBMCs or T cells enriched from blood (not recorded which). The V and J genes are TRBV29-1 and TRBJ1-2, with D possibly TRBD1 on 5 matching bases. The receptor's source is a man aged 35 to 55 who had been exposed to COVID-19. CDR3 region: CSVTPRGTEYGYTF. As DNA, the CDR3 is TGCAGCGTCACCCCCCGGGGGACCGAATATGGCTACACCTTC.